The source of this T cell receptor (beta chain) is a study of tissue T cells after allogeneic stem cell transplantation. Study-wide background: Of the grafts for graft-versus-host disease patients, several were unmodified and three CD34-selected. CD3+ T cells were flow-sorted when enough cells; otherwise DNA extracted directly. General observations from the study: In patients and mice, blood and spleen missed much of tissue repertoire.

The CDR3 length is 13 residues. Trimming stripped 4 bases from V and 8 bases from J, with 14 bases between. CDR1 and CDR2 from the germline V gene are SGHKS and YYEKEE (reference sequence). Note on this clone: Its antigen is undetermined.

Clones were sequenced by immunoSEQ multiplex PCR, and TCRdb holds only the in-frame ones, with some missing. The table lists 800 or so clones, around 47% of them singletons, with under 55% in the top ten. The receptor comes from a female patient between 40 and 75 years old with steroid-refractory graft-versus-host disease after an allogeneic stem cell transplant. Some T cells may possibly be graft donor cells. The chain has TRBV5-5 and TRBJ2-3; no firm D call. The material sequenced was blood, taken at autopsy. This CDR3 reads CASSERTRGTQYF. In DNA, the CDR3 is TGTGCCAGCAGCGAACGGACGAGAGGTACGCAGTATTTT.